A single sample gave rise to the 31 T cell receptor beta chains below, sequenced in a study of control samples from healthy donors and cancer patients. Only in-frame clones appear in the TCRdb table, and some are missing; sequencing was by immunoSEQ multiplex PCR. The profile shows roughly 120,000 clones, approximately 90% of them singletons. Sequenced input: PBMCs. These receptors were taken from a woman aged 45-65 years with colorectal cancer.

This chain links TRBV30 with TRBJ1-4, with D possibly TRBD1 on 5 matching bases. The germline CDR1 and CDR2 sequences are GTSNPN and SVGIG (reference sequence). Trimming took 7 bases from V and 7 from J, leaving 13 bases between them. This CDR3 region has 12 residues. The CDR3 nucleotides are TGTGCCTCACGAGGTAGGGGTGAAAAACTGTTTTTT. It encodes CASRGRGEKLFF.

This chain uses TRBV21-1 with TRBJ2-7. TRBV21-1 is an annotated pseudogene. The CDR3 sequence is 12 residues long. This CDR3 reads CASSKASYEQYF. The CDR3 DNA reads as TGTGCCAGCAGCAAAGCATCCTACGAGCAGTACTTC.

This rearrangement joins TRBV5-1 to TRBJ2-2; no clear D. The CDR3 is 15 residues long. Germline CDR1 SGHRS, CDR2 YFSETQ. V was clipped by 6 bases and J by 2 bases, with 14 bases between them. The CDR3 loop reads CASISLDPNTGELFF. The CDR3 DNA reads TGCGCCAGCATCAGCTTGGATCCTAACACCGGGGAGCTGTTTTTT.

The J gene is TRBJ2-3, the V gene TRBV19; 9 bases align to TRBD2. Germline V gene data show CDR1 as LNHDA and CDR2 as SQIVND (reference sequence). With 5 bases clipped from V and 1 base from J, the junction kept 7 bases outside the gene matches. This CDR3 region has 16 residues. CDR3 nucleotides: TGTGCCAGTAGTTCTCCGTCTAGCGGGGGCACAGATACGCAGTATTTT. Translating it yields CASSSPSSGGTDTQYF. The full variable domain, with the rest looked up from reference TRBV19 and TRBJ2-3, is DGGITQSPKYLFRKEGQNVTLSCEQNLNHDAMYWYRQDPGQGLRLIYYSQIVNDFQKGDIAEGYSVSREKKESFPLTVTSAQKNPTAFYLCASSSPSSGGTDTQYFGPGTRLTVL.

This chain uses TRBV3-1 (or the pseudogene TRBV3-2) with TRBJ1-2; D ambiguous. In germline, CDR1 is LGHDT, CDR2 YNNKEL (reference sequence). Trimming shortened V by 2 bases and J by 7 bases, and 14 bases separated the two germline ends. There are 14 residues in the CDR3. CDR3: CASSQRGSIGGYTF. In nucleotides, the CDR3 is TGTGCCAGCAGCCAACGGGGAAGCATAGGTGGCTACACCTTC.

V and J are TRBV27 and TRBJ2-7; D perhaps matches TRBD1 (5 bases). The V and J ends lost 3 bases and 4 bases respectively, with 10 bases between them. Germline lookup yields CDR1 MNHEY and CDR2 SMNVEV (reference sequence). CDR3 length: 13 residues. The CDR3 loop is CASSFAQEYEQYF. The CDR3 bases are TGTGCCAGCAGTTTTGCACAGGAGTACGAGCAGTACTTC.

The rearrangement links TRBV5-1 to TRBJ2-1, with TRBD2 matching 9 bases. The CDR3 runs to 16 residues. The junction had 5 bases not matched to a gene; V was cut back by 4 bases and J by 0 bases. From germline, CDR1 is SGHRS and CDR2 YFSETQ. The CDR3 DNA sequence: TGCGCCAGCAGCCCCCTTAGCGGGAGCTCCTACAATGAGCAGTTCTTC. Translating it yields CASSPLSGSSYNEQFF.

This rearrangement joins TRBV18 to TRBJ1-5; D is possibly TRBD1 (6 bases). V lost 6 bases and J 2 bases, leaving 17 bases between the germline ends. In germline, CDR1 is KGHSH, CDR2 LQKENI. The CDR3 extends over 16 amino acids. Here the CDR3 reads CASSPNRDRGNQPQHF. CDR3 coding DNA: TGTGCCAGCTCGCCAAACAGGGATAGGGGCAATCAGCCCCAGCATTTT.

The chain carries TRBV6-1 and TRBJ2-7; possibly TRBD1 for D (5 bases). V gave up 2 bases and J gave up 3 bases, with 5 bases separating them. From germline, CDR1 is MNHNS and CDR2 SASEGT. This CDR3 region has 12 residues. The CDR3 sequence: CASSEQGYEQYF. The CDR3 DNA sequence: TGTGCCAGCAGTGAACAGGGCTACGAGCAGTACTTC.

The rearrangement uses TRBV5-4 and TRBJ1-2, with D possibly TRBD1 on 6 matching bases. The CDR3 is made up of 15 amino acids. With 0 bases removed from V and 3 bases from J, the gap between germline ends came to 12 bases. Germline V CDR1 and CDR2: SGHNT, YYREEE (reference sequence). The CDR3 DNA reads TGTGCCAGCAGCTTGGGTGGCAGGGGCGACTATGGCTACACCTTC. Protein: CASSLGGRGDYGYTF.

The chain combines TRBV2 with TRBJ2-3, with TRBD2 matching over 10 bases. J gave up 6 bases and V 3 bases, and 12 bases lay outside the gene matches. The V gene's germline CDR1 is SNHLY and CDR2 FYNNEI. CDR3 length: 17 amino acids. The CDR3 coding sequence is TGTGCCAGCAGTGAGAGGGGGAGCGGGAGGGCCCCCGATACGCAGTATTTT. This translates into CASSERGSGRAPDTQYF. The full variable domain, its missing parts supplied by reference TRBV2 and TRBJ2-3, is EPEVTQTPSHQVTQMGQEVILRCVPISNHLYFYWYRQILGQKVEFLVSFYNNEISEKSEIFDDQFSVERPDGSNFTLKIRSTKLEDSAMYFCASSERGSGRAPDTQYFGPGTRLTVL.

About this clone: Other DNA sequences in this sample translate to the same CDR3. The rearrangement uses TRBV19 and TRBJ2-3; no firm D call. The length of the CDR3 is 11 residues. V shed 2 bases and J shed 4 bases, with 1 base lying between them. Germline V gene data show CDR1 as LNHDA and CDR2 as SQIVND (reference sequence). The CDR3 protein is CASSISDTQYF. The CDR3, as DNA: TGTGCCAGTAGTATATCAGATACGCAGTATTTT.

The chain uses TRBV2 and TRBJ2-2; TRBD2 matches 10 bases. The CDR3 is 15 residues long. The trim removed 7 bases at V and 1 base at J, leaving 3 bases unmatched. Germline V gene lookup returns CDR1 SNHLY and CDR2 FYNNEI. CDR3 sequence: CASNLAGVNTGELFF. The CDR3 DNA follows: TGTGCCAGCAACCTAGCGGGAGTGAACACCGGGGAGCTGTTTTTT. Variable domain in full (rest from reference TRBV2 and TRBJ2-2): EPEVTQTPSHQVTQMGQEVILRCVPISNHLYFYWYRQILGQKVEFLVSFYNNEISEKSEIFDDQFSVERPDGSNFTLKIRSTKLEDSAMYFCASNLAGVNTGELFFGEGSRLTVL.

V and J are TRBV19 and TRBJ1-1; 10 nucleotides align to TRBD1. Germline-derived CDR1 and CDR2 are LNHDA and SQIVND (reference sequence). The CDR3 runs 15 residues. The V and J ends lost 4 bases and 4 bases, in that order; junction bases with no gene match: 6. The CDR3 sequence: CASSTARQGATEAFF. CDR3 coding DNA: TGTGCCAGTAGTACTGCAAGACAGGGGGCCACTGAAGCTTTCTTT.

J is TRBJ2-1 and V is TRBV25-1; D may be TRBD1 (6 bases). Germline CDR1 MGHDK, CDR2 SYGVNS. The CDR3 is 17 residues long. Between the trimmed V and J ends, which lost 7 bases and 0 bases, there was a span of 19 bases. The CDR3, as DNA: TGTGCCAGCATTGGGACAACGCTCACCAGCTCCTACAATGAGCAGTTCTTC. It encodes CASIGTTLTSSYNEQFF.

The CDR3 nucleotides are TGTGCCAGCAGTGAATACATCAGCAATCAGCCCCAGCATTTT. This translates into CASSEYISNQPQHF. The chain couples TRBV2 to TRBJ1-5, with D unresolved. This CDR3 has 14 residues. Germline values: CDR1 SNHLY, CDR2 FYNNEI. V shed 2 bases and J shed 1 base, with 6 bases lying between them.

The chain has TRBV5-5 and TRBJ1-2; perhaps TRBD1 as D (6 bases). The V and J ends lost 4 bases and 7 bases respectively, with 17 bases between them. The CDR3 loop spans 14 amino acids. Germline V lookup: CDR1 SGHKS, CDR2 YYEKEE (reference sequence). As DNA, the CDR3 is TGTGCCAGCAGCGAGCGGACAGACCGGTCTGGCTACACCTTC. Amino acids: CASSERTDRSGYTF.

The count of this clone is one. This chain connects TRBV15 to TRBJ2-7; possibly TRBD2 for D (6 bases). Germline CDR1 reads LNHNV; CDR2 reads YYDKDF (reference sequence). The CDR3 spans 14 residues. With 8 bases removed from V and 1 base from J, the gap between germline ends came to 15 bases. The CDR3 protein is CATRLGGSSYEQYF. The CDR3 bases are TGTGCCACCCGACTGGGGGGATCATCCTACGAGCAGTACTTC. Combining the CDR3 with reference TRBV15 and TRBJ2-7 gives the whole variable domain DAMVIQNPRYQVTQFGKPVTLSCSQTLNHNVMYWYQQKSSQAPKLLFHYYDKDFNNEADTPDNFQSRRPNTSFCFLDIRSPGLGDTAMYLCATRLGGSSYEQYFGPGTRLTVT.

In its sample, this clone was seen once. This chain uses TRBV6-5 with TRBJ1-1, with 10 bases lining up with TRBD1. This CDR3 comprises 15 residues. The V segment lost 6 bases and the J segment 0 bases; nucleotides outside the gene matches: 4. Germline-derived CDR1 and CDR2 are MNHEY and SVGAGI. The CDR3 nucleotides are TGTGCCAGCAGAGGGACAGGGGCGGTGAACACTGAAGCTTTCTTT. Residues: CASRGTGAVNTEAFF.

The J gene is TRBJ2-4, the V gene TRBV14; D not resolved. Trimming pared 3 bases from V and 6 bases from J, leaving 15 bases between. The CDR3 loop spans 15 amino acids. From germline, CDR1 is SGHDN and CDR2 FVKESK. The CDR3 sequence: CASSHRGTGLNIQYF. The CDR3 DNA is TGTGCCAGCAGCCACCGTGGAACGGGTTTAAACATTCAGTACTTC.

The chain is built from TRBV2 and TRBJ2-2; D uncertain. In germline, CDR1 is SNHLY, CDR2 FYNNEI. CDR3 length: 14 amino acids. V lost 2 bases and J lost 3, with 7 bases in between. The CDR3, as DNA: TGTGCCAGCAGTGAATACTTGGACACCGGGGAGCTGTTTTTT. It encodes CASSEYLDTGELFF.

The chain employs TRBV7-8 and TRBJ1-2, with 8 bases lining up with TRBD1. J lost 6 bases, V lost 0 bases, and 3 bases had no gene match. In germline, CDR1 is SGHVS, CDR2 FQNEAQ. The CDR3 is 14 amino acids. CDR3: CASSLASGGDGYTF. As DNA, the CDR3 is TGTGCCAGCAGCTTAGCATCAGGGGGCGATGGCTACACCTTC.

V and J are TRBV9 and TRBJ1-5; 7 bases agree with TRBD1. This CDR3 region has 15 residues. Germline V gives CDR1 SGDLS, CDR2 YYNGEE. V was pared by 3 bases and J by 3 bases, with 6 bases of the junction left unmatched. The CDR3 is CASSARDSTNQPQHF. CDR3 sequence (DNA): TGTGCCAGCAGCGCCAGGGACAGCACCAATCAGCCCCAGCATTTT.

The genes are TRBV4-1 and TRBJ2-7; 12 nucleotides match TRBD2. CDR1 and CDR2 (germline): MGHRA, YSYEKL. V dropped 2 bases and J dropped 0; count of bases not matched to a gene: 5. This CDR3 has 17 residues. CDR3 protein: CASSQPTSGSGSYEQYF. CDR3 DNA: TGCGCCAGCAGCCAACCGACTAGCGGGAGTGGCTCCTACGAGCAGTACTTC.

This chain connects TRBV18 to TRBJ2-1; either TRBD1 or TRBD2 may supply D (7 bases each). Germline lookup yields CDR1 KGHSH and CDR2 LQKENI. The CDR3 spans 18 residues. V lost 4 bases to trimming and J lost 1 base, with 20 bases between them. This CDR3 reads CASSRNSDREGSYNEQFF. CDR3 nucleotide sequence: TGTGCCAGCTCACGCAACTCTGACAGGGAGGGGTCCTACAATGAGCAGTTCTTC.

The chain has TRBV6-5 and TRBJ2-5; 7 positions agree with TRBD1. Trimming removed 7 bases from V and 5 bases from J; junction bases left unmatched: 10. The CDR3 has 14 residues. CDR1 MNHEY and CDR2 SVGAGI come from the germline V gene. CDR3 sequence: CASMDRSFGETQYF. CDR3 in DNA: TGTGCCAGCATGGACAGGAGCTTCGGGGAGACCCAGTACTTC.

This chain uses TRBV2 with TRBJ1-1; D is unresolved. This CDR3 has 17 amino acids. V shed 4 bases and J shed 0 bases, with 18 bases lying between them. Germline values: CDR1 SNHLY, CDR2 FYNNEI. CDR3 protein: CASSAVVSYTMNTEAFF. The CDR3 DNA follows: TGTGCCAGCAGTGCCGTTGTCAGCTATACCATGAACACTGAAGCTTTCTTT.

This sequence joins TRBV12-3 or TRBV12-4 and TRBJ1-1; 7 bases line up with TRBD1. This CDR3 spans 13 amino acids. Germline trimming cut 10 bases from V and 0 bases from J; bases unmatched to any gene: 5. CDR3 coding DNA: TGTGCCAACACAGGGGCGATGAACACTGAAGCTTTCTTT. As protein: CANTGAMNTEAFF.

CDR3 nucleotide sequence: TGTGCCAGCAGCGACCTAGCGGGAATCTACGAGCAGTACTTC. Its translation: CASSDLAGIYEQYF. The V gene is TRBV6-5, the J gene TRBJ2-7; 9 bases fit TRBD2. V lost 6 bases and J lost 3; bases outside the gene matches: 6. The germline V gene encodes CDR1 MNHEY and CDR2 SVGAGI. The CDR3 runs 14 residues.

The rearrangement links TRBV5-1 to TRBJ2-3, with D perhaps assigned TRBD1 or TRBD2 (5 bases each). Germline V gene sequence: CDR1 SGHRS, CDR2 YFSETQ. Trimming removed 3 bases from V and 3 bases from J, with 5 bases in between. CDR3 size: 12 residues. CDR3: CASSWGTDTQYF. The CDR3 bases are TGCGCCAGCAGCTGGGGGACAGATACGCAGTATTTT.

This chain links TRBV30 with TRBJ2-1; maybe TRBD2 (5 bases). The CDR3 consists of 15 residues. The V gene lost 0 bases and the J gene lost 2 bases, with 11 bases spanning the gap. CDR1 is GTSNPN, CDR2 SVGIG, per germline (reference sequence). This chain's CDR3 is CAWSVRNGAYNEQFF. In nucleotides, the CDR3 is TGTGCCTGGAGTGTACGGAACGGGGCCTACAATGAGCAGTTCTTC.